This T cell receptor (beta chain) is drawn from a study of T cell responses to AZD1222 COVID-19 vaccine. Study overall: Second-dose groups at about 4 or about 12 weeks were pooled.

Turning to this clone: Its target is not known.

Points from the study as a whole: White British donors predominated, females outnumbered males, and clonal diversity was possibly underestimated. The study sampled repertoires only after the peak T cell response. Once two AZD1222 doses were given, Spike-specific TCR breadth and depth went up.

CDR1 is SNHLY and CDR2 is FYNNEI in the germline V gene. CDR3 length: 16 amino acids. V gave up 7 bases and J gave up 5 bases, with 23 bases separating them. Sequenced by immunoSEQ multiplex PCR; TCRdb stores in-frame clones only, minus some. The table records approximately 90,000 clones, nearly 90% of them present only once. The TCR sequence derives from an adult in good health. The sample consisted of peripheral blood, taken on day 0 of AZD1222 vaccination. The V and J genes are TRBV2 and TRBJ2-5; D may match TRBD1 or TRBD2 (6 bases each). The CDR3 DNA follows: TGTGCCAGCACCCACCCCGGGGCGGTAGGGGGGGAGACCCAGTACTTC. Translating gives CASTHPGAVGGETQYF.